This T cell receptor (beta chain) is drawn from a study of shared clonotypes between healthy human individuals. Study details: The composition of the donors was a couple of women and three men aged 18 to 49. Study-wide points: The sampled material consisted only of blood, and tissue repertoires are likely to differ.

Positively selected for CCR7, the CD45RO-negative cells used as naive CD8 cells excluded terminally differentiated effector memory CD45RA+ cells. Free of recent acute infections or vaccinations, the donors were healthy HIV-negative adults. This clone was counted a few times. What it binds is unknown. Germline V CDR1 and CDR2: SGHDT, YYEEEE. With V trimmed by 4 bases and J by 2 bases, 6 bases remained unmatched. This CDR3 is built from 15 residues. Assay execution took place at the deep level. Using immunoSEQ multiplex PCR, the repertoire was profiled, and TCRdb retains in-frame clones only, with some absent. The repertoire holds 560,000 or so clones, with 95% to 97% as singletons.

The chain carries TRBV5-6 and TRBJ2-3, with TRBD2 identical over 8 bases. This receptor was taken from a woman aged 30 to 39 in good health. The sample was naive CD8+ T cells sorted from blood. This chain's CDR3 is CASSGSGGPTDTQYF. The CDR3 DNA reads TGTGCCAGCAGCGGGTCGGGAGGGCCCACAGATACGCAGTATTTT.